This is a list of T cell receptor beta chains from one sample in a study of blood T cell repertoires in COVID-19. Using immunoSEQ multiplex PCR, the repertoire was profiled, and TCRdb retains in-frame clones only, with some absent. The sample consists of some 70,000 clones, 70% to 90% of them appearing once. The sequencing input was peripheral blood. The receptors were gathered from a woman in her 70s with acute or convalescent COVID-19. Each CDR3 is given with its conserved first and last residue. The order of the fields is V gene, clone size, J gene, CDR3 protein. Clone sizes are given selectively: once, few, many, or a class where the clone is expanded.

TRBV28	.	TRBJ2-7	CASSLGGSYEQYF
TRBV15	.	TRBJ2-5	CATSRDRLAGGRETQYF
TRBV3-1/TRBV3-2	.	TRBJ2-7	CASSRAGPRYEQYF
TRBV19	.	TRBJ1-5	CASSKAGVPSNQPQHF
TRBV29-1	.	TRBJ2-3	CSVLRGGGTDTQYF
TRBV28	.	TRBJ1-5	CASSLSGVGAYQPQHF
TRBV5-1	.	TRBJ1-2	CASSGDSYGYTF
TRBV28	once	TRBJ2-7	CATSRGSLYEQYF
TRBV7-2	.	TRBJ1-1	CASSPKFTEAFF
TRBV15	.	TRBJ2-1	CATSREAGSYNEQFF
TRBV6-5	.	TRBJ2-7	CASSPGSSYEQYF
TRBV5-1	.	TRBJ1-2	CASSPDRGQGYTF
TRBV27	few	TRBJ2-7	CASSPGRRLSYEQYF
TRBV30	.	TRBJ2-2	CAWAGTGSNRELFF
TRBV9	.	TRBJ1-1	CASSVGPGSTEAFF
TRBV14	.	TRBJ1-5	CASSHEAQPQHF
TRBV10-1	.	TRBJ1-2	CASNRTGVYGYTF
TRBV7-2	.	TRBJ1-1	CASSLTPNTEAFF
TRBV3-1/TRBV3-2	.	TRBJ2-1	CASSLRFTGLVVRSYNEQFF
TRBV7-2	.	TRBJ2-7	CASSLVAGWGGANEQYF
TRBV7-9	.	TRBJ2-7	CASSPAGTYEQYF
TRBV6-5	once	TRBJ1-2	CASKGTGLTPYGYTF
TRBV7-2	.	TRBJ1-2	CASSSQMVTGGGYTF
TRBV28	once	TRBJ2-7	CASSMLLAEPSYEQYF
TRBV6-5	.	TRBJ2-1	CASSQTNNEQFF
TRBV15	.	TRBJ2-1	CATSRVGGRIYNEQFF
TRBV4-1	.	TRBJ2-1	CASSQVIPPVNEQFF
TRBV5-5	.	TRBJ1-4	CASSSAGTGNEKLFF
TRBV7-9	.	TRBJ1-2	CASSLLGRDGYTF